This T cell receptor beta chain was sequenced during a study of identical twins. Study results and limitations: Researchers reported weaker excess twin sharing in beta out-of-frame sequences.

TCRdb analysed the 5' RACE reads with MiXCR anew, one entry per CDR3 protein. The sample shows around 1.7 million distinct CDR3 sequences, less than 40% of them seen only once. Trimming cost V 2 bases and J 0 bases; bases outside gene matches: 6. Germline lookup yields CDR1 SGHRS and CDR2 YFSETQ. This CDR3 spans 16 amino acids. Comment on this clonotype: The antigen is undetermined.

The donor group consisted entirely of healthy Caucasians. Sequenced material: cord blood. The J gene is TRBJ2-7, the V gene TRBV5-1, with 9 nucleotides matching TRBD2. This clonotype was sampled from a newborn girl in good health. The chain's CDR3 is CASSLDGLAFSYEQYF. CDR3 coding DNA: TGCGCCAGCAGCTTAGACGGACTAGCGTTCTCCTACGAGCAGTACTTC.